This TCR beta chain emerged from a study of early T cells in non-severe SARS-CoV-2 infection. Looking at the study overall: Bulk RNA taken from unsorted whole blood was sequenced, leaving chains unpaired. Study-level results: VDJdb-based matching was biased toward anti-spike CD8 responses and missed private and CD4 specificities.

This clonotype was seen repeatedly, ten times or more. As yet, its antigen is unknown. The V end was cut by 5 bases, the J end by 5 bases, with 13 bases between. The germline V gene has CDR1 SSHAT and CDR2 FNYEAQ (reference sequence). The CDR3 has 14 residues. The TCR library protocol was used to attach unique molecular identifiers. These identifiers were attached to individual cDNA molecules. TCRdb ran MiXCR on the 5' RACE reads and lists one entry per CDR3 protein. The sample holds 25,000 to 30,000 distinct CDR3 sequences; around 4% are singletons and the top ten take approximately 4.4%. The source is an adult who was a healthcare worker with PCR-confirmed SARS-CoV-2 infection or an uninfected control (not recorded which). The V and J genes are TRBV7-7 and TRBJ2-1; no firm D call. Input material: whole blood. The CDR3 DNA follows: TGTGCCAGCAGCCGGACCCTCGCCCACAATGAGCAGTTCTTC. This sequence encodes CASSRTLAHNEQFF.